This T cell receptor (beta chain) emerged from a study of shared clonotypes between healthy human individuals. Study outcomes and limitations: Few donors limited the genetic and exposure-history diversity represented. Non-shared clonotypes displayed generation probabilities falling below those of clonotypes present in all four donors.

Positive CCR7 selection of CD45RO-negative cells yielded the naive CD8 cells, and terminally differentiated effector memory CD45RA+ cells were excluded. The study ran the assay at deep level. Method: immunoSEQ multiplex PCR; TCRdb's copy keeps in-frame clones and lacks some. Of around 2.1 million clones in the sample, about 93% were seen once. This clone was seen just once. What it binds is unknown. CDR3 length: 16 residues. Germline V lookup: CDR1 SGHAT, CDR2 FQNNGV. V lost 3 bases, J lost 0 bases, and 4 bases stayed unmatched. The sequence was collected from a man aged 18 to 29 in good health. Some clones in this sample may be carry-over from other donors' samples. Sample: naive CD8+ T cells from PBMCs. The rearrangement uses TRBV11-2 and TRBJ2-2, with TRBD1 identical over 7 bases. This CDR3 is CASSFLGGANTGELFF. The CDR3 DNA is TGTGCCAGCAGCTTCCTAGGGGGCGCGAACACCGGGGAGCTGTTTTTT.